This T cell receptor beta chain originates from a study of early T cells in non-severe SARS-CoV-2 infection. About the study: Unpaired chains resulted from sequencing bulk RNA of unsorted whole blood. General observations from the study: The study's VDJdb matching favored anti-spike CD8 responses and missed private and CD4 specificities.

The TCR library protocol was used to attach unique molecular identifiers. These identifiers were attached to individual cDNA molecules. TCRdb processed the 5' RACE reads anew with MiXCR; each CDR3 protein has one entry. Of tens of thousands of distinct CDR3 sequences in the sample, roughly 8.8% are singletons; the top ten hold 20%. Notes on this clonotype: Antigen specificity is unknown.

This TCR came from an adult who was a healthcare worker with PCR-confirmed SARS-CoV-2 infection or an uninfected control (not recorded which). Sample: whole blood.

The CDR3 DNA is TGTGCCAGCAGGGTAGCGGGGGCATACAATGAGCAGTTCTTC. Protein product: CASRVAGAYNEQFF. This chain connects TRBV11-2 to TRBJ2-1, with TRBD2 identical over 9 bases. This CDR3 comprises 14 residues. Losses at the gene ends were 6 bases for V and 4 bases for J; bases not matched to a gene: 4. Germline-derived CDR1 and CDR2 are SGHAT and FQNNGV.